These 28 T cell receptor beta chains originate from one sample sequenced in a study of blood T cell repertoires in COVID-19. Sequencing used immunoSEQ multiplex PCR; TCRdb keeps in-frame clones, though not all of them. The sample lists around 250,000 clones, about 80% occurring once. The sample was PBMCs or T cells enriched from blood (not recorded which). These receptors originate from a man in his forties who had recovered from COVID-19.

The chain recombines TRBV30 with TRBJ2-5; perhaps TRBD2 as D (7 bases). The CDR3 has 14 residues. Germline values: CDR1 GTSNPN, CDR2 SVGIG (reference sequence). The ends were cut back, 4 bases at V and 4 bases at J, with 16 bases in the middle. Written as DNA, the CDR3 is TGTGCCTGGAAGGGGGGGGGATCCCCAGAGACCCAGTACTTC. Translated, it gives CAWKGGGSPETQYF.

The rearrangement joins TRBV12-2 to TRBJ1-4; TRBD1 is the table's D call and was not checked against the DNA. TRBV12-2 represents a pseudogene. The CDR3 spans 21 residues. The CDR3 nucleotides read TGTGCAAGTCGCTTAGCGAAGTCTATGGGACAGGGTGGGACAACTAATGAAAAACTGTTTTTT. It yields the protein CASRLAKSMGQGGTTNEKLFF.

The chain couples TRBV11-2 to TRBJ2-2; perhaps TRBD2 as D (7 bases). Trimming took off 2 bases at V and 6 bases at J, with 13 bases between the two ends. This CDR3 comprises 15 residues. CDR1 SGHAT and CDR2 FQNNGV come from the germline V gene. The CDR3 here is CASSLILGGPGELFF. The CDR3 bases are TGTGCCAGCAGCTTAATCCTGGGGGGGCCCGGGGAGCTGTTTTTT.

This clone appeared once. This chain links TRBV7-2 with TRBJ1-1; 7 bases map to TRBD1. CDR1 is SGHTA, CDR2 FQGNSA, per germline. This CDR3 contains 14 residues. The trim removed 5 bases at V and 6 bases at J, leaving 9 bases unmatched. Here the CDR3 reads CASSEHRGPPEAFF. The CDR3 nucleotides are TGTGCCAGCAGCGAACACAGGGGACCTCCTGAAGCTTTCTTT.

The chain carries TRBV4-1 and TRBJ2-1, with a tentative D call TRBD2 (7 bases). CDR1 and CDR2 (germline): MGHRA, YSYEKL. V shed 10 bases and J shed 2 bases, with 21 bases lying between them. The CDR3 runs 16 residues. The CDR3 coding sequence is TGCGCCAAAGCTTTGGGCGGGGGCCAAGCCTACAATGAGCAGTTCTTC. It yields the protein CAKALGGGQAYNEQFF.

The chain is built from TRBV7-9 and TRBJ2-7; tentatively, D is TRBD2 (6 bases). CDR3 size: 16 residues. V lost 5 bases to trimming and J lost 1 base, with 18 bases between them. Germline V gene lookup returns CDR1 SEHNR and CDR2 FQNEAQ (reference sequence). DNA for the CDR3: TGTGCCAGCAGCCCACCCTCGGGTAGCGGTTCCTACGAGCAGTACTTC. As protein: CASSPPSGSGSYEQYF.

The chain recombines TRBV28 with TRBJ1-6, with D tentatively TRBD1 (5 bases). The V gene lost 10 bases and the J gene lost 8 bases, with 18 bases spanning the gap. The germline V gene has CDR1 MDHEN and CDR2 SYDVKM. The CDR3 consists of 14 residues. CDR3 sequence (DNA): TGTGCCATAGCCCGGGGGGGAGTGGATTCACCCCTCCACTTT. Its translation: CAIARGGVDSPLHF.

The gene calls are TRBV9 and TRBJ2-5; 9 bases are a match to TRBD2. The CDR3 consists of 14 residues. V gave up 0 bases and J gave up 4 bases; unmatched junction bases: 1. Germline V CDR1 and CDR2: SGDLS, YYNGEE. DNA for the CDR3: TGTGCCAGCAGCGTAGGTAGCGGGGGAGAGACCCAGTACTTC. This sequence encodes CASSVGSGGETQYF.

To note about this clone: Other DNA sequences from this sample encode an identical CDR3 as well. This CDR3 reads CASSLGQGNYGYTF. In nucleotides, the CDR3 is TGTGCCAGCAGTTTGGGGCAGGGGAACTATGGCTACACCTTC. The chain employs TRBV28 and TRBJ1-2, with D possibly being TRBD1 (6 bases). CDR3 length: 14 residues. V lost 3 bases and J lost 2, with 10 bases in between. Germline V gene data show CDR1 as MDHEN and CDR2 as SYDVKM.

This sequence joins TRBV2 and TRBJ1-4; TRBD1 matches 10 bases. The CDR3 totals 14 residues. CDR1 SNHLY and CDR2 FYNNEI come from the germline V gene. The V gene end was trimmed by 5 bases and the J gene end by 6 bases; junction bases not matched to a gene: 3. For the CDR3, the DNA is TGTGCCAGCAGTTCCGGGACAGGGGATGAAAAACTGTTTTTT. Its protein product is CASSSGTGDEKLFF. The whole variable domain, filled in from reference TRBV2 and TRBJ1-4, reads EPEVTQTPSHQVTQMGQEVILRCVPISNHLYFYWYRQILGQKVEFLVSFYNNEISEKSEIFDDQFSVERPDGSNFTLKIRSTKLEDSAMYFCASSSGTGDEKLFFGSGTQLSVL.

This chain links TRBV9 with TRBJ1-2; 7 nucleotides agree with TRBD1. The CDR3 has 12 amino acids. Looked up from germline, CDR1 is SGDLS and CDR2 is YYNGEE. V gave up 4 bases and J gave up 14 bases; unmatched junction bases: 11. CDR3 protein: CASSQADRIWTF. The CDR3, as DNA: TGTGCCAGCAGCCAAGCGGACAGGATATGGACCTTC. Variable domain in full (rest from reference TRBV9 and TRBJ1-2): DSGVTQTPKHLITATGQRVTLRCSPRSGDLSVYWYQQSLDQGLQFLIQYYNGEERAKGNILERFSAQQFPDLHSELNLSSLELGDSALYFCASSQADRIWTFGSGTRLTVV.

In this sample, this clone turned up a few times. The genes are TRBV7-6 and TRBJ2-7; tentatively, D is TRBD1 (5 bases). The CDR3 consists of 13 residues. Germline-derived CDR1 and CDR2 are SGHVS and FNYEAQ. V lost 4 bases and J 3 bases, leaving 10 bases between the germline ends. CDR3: CASSSQVHYEQYF. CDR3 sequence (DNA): TGTGCCAGCAGCTCACAGGTCCACTACGAGCAGTACTTC.

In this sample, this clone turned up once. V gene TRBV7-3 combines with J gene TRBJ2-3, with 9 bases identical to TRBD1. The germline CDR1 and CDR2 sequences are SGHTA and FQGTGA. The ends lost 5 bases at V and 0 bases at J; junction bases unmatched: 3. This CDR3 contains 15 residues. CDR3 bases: TGTGCCAGCAGCCCCGGGACAGGGAGCACAGATACGCAGTATTTT. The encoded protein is CASSPGTGSTDTQYF.

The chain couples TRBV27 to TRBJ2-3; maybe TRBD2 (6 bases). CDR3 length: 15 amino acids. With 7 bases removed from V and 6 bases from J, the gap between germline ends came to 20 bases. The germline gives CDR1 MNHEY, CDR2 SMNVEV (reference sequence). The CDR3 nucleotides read TGTGCCAGCACGCCGGGAGCGCGAAGGGGTGATACGCAGTATTTT. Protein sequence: CASTPGARRGDTQYF.

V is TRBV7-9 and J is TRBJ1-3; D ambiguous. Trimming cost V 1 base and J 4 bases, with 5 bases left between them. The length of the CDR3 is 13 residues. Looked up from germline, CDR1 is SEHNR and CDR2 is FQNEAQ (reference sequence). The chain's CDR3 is CASSLEAGNTIYF. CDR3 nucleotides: TGTGCCAGCAGCTTAGAAGCGGGAAACACCATATATTTT.

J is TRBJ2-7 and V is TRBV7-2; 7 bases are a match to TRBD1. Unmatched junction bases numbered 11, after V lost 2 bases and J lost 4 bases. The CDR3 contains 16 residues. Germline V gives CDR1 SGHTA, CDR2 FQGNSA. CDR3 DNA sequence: TGTGCCAGCAGCTTAAGGGAAATTGCCAGGGGGTACGAGCAGTACTTC. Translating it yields CASSLREIARGYEQYF.

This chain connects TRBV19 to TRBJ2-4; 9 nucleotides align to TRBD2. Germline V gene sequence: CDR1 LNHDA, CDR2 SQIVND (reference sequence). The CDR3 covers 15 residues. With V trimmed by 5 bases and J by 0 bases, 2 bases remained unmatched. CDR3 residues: CASSASGAAKNIQYF. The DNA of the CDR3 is TGTGCCAGTAGTGCTAGCGGGGCAGCCAAAAACATTCAGTACTTC. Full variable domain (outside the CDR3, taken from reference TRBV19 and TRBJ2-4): DGGITQSPKYLFRKEGQNVTLSCEQNLNHDAMYWYRQDPGQGLRLIYYSQIVNDFQKGDIAEGYSVSREKKESFPLTVTSAQKNPTAFYLCASSASGAAKNIQYFGAGTRLSVL.

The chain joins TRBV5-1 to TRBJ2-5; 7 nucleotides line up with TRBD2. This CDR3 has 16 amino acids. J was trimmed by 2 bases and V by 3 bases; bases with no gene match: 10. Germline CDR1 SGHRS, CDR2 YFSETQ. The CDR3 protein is CASSWEGRGGQETQYF. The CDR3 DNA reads TGCGCCAGCAGCTGGGAGGGGCGGGGCGGTCAAGAGACCCAGTACTTC.

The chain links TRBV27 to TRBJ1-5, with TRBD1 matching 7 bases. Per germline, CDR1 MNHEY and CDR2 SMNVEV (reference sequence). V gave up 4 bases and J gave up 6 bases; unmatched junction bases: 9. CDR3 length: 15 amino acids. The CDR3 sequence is CASSSRQGFIQPQHF. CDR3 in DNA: TGTGCCAGCAGTTCGCGACAGGGTTTTATTCAGCCCCAGCATTTT.

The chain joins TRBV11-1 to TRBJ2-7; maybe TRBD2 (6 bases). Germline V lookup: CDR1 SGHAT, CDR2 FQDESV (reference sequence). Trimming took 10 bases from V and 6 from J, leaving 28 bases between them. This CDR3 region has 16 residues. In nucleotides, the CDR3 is TGTGCCACAGCAGGAGGTGCGGGATGGATAACGGGCGAGCAGTACTTC. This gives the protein CATAGGAGWITGEQYF.

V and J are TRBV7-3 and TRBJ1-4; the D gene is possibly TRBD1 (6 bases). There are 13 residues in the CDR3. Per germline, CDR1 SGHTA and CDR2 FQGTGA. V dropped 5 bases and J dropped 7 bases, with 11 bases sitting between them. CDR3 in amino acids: CASSQTGGEKLFF. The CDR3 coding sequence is TGTGCCAGCAGCCAGACAGGAGGTGAAAAACTGTTTTTT. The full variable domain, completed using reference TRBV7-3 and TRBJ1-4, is GAGVSQTPSNKVTEKGKYVELRCDPISGHTALYWYRQSLGQGPEFLIYFQGTGAADDSGLPNDRFFAVRPEGSVSTLKIQRTERGDSAVYLCASSQTGGEKLFFGSGTQLSVL.

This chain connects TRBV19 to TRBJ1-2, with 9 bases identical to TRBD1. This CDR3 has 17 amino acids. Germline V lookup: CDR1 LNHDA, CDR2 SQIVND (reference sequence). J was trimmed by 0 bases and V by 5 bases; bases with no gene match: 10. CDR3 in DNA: TGTGCCAGTAGTCCCCAACCGGGACAGGGAGCTAACTATGGCTACACCTTC. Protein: CASSPQPGQGANYGYTF.

CDR3 sequence: CAWSVLEGSSYTGELFF. The CDR3 DNA sequence: TGTGCCTGGAGTGTACTGGAGGGAAGCTCTTACACCGGGGAGCTGTTTTTT. The chain links TRBV30 to TRBJ2-2, with a possible D match to TRBD2 (6 bases). The CDR3 spans 17 residues. CDR1 is GTSNPN, CDR2 SVGIG, per germline (reference sequence). Trimming took off 0 bases at V and 3 bases at J, with 17 bases between the two ends.

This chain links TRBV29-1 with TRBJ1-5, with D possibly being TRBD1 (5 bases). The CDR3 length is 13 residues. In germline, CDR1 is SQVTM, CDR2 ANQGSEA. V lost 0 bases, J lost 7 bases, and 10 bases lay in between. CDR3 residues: CSVEERRGQPQHF. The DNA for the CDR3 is TGCAGCGTTGAAGAGCGGCGGGGCCAGCCCCAGCATTTT.

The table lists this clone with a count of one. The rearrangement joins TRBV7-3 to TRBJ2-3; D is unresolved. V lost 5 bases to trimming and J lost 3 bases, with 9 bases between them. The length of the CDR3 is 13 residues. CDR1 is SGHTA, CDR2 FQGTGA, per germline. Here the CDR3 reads CASSLVGTDTQYF. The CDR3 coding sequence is TGTGCCAGCAGCCTCGTCGGGACAGATACGCAGTATTTT. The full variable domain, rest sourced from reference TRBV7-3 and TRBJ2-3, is GAGVSQTPSNKVTEKGKYVELRCDPISGHTALYWYRQSLGQGPEFLIYFQGTGAADDSGLPNDRFFAVRPEGSVSTLKIQRTERGDSAVYLCASSLVGTDTQYFGPGTRLTVL.

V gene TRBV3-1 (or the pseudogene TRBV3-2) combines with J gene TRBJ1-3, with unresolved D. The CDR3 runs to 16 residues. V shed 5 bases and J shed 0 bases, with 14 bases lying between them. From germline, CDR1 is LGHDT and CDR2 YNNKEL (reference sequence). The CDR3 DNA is TGTGCCAGCAGCTCGTTAAGGGAGGACTCTGGAAACACCATATATTTT. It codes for CASSSLREDSGNTIYF.

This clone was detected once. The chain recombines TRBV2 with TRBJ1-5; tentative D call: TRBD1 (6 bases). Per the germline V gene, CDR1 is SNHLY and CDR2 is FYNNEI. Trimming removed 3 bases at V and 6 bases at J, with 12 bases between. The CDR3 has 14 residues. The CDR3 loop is CASSEQGSGQPQHF. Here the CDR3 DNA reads TGTGCCAGCAGTGAGCAGGGGAGCGGTCAGCCCCAGCATTTT.

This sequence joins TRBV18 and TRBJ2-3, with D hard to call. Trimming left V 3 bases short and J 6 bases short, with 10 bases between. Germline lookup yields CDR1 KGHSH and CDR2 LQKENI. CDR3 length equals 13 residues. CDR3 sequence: CASSPERRDTQYF. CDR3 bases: TGTGCCAGCTCACCTGAACGGCGGGATACGCAGTATTTT.